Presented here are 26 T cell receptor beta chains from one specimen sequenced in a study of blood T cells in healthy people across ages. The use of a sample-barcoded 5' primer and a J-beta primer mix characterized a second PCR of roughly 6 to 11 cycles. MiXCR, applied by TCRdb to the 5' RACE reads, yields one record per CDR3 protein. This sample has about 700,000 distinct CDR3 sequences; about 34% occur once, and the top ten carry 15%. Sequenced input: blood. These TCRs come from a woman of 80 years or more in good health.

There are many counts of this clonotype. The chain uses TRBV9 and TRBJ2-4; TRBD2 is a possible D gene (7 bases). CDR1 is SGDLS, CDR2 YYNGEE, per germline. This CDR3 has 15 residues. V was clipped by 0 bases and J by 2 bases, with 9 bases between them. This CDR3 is CASSVGGGPKNIQYF. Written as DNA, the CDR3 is TGTGCCAGCAGCGTAGGGGGGGGGCCCAAAAACATTCAGTACTTC.

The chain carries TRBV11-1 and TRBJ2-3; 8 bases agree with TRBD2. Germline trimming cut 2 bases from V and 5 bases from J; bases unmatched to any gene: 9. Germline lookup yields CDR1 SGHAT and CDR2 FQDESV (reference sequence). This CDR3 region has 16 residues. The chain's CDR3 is CASSLMGTGGQDTQYF. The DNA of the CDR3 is TGTGCCAGCAGCTTAATGGGGACGGGGGGGCAAGATACGCAGTATTTT.

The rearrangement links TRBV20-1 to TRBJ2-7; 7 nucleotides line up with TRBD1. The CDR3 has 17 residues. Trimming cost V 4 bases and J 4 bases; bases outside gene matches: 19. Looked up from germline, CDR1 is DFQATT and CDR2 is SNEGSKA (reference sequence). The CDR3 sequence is CSANPFDRDWGLYEQYF. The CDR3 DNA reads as TGCAGTGCTAACCCGTTTGACAGGGATTGGGGCCTATACGAGCAGTACTTC.

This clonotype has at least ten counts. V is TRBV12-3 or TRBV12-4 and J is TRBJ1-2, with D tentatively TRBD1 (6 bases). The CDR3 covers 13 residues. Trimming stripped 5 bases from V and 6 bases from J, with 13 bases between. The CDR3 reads CASSPGRGDGYTF. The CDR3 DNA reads TGTGCCAGCAGTCCCGGGAGGGGGGATGGCTACACCTTC.

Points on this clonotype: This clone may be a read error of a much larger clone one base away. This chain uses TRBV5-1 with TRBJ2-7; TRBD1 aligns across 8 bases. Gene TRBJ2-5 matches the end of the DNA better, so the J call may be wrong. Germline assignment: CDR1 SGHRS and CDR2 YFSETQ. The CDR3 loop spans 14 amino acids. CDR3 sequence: CARSLGDRGETQYF. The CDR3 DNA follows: TGCGCCCGCAGCTTGGGCGACAGGGGAGAGACCCAGTACTTC.

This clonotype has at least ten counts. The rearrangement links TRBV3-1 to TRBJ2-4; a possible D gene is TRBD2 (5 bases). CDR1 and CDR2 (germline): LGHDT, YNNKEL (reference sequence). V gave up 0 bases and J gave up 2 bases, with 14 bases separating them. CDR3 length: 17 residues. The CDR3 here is CASSQDRASLTKNIQYF. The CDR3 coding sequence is TGTGCCAGCAGCCAAGACCGGGCTAGCCTAACCAAAAACATTCAGTACTTC.

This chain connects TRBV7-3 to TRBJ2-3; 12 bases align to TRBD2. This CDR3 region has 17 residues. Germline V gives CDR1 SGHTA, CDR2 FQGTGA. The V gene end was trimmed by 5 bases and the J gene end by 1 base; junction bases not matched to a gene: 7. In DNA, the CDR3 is TGTGCCAGCAGCCCTAGCGGGGGGGCGGGTGGCACAGATACGCAGTATTTT. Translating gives CASSPSGGAGGTDTQYF. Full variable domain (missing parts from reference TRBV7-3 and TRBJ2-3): GAGVSQTPSNKVTEKGKYVELRCDPISGHTALYWYRQSLGQGPEFLIYFQGTGAADDSGLPNDRFFAVRPEGSVSTLKIQRTERGDSAVYLCASSPSGGAGGTDTQYFGPGTRLTVL.

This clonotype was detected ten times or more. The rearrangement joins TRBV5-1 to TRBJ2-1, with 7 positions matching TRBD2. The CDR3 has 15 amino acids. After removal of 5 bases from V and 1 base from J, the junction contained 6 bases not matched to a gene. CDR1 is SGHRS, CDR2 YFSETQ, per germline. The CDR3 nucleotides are TGCGCCAGCAGTTGGGGGGGGGAGTCCTACAATGAGCAGTTCTTC. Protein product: CASSWGGESYNEQFF. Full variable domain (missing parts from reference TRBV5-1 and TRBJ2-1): KAGVTQTPRYLIKTRGQQVTLSCSPISGHRSVSWYQQTPGQGLQFLFEYFSETQRNKGNFPGRFSGRQFSNSRSEMNVSTLELGDSALYLCASSWGGESYNEQFFGPGTRLTVL.

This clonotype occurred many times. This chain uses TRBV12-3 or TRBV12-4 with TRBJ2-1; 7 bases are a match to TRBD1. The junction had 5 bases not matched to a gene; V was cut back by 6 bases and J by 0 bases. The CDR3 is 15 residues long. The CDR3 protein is CASSTGQFSYNEQFF. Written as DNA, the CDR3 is TGTGCCAGCAGCACGGGACAGTTCTCCTACAATGAGCAGTTCTTC.

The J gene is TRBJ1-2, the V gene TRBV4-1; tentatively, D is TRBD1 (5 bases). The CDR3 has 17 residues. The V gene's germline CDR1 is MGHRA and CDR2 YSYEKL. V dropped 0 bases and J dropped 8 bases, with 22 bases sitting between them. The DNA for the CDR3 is TGCGCCAGCAGCCAAGATAGTGGTCGGGACCACTCGTCGGGCTACACCTTC. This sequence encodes CASSQDSGRDHSSGYTF.

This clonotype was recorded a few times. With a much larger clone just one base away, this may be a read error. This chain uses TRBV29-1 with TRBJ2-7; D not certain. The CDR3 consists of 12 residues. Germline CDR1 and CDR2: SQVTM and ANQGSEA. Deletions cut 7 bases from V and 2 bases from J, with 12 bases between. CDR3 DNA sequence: TGCAGCGGTTCTCCCGGCCCCTACGAGCAGTACTTC. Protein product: CSGSPGPYEQYF.

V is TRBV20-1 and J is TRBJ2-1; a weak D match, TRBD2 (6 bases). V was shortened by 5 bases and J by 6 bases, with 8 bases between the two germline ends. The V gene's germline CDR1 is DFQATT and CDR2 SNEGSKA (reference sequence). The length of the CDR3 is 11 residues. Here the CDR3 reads CSARLGNEQFF. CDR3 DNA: TGCAGTGCTCGACTAGGCAATGAGCAGTTCTTC.

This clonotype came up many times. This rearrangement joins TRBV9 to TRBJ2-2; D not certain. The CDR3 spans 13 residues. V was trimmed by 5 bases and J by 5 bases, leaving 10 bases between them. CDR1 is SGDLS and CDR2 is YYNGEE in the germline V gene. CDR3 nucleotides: TGTGCCAGCAGTCCCGGTGGGACCGGGGAGCTGTTTTTT. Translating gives CASSPGGTGELFF.

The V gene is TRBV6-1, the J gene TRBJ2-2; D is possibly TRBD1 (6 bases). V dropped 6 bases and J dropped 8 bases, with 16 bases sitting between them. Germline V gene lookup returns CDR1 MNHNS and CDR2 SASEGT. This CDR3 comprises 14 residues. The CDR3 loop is CASSPGHEKGELFF. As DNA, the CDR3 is TGTGCCAGCAGCCCGGGACACGAAAAGGGGGAGCTGTTTTTT.

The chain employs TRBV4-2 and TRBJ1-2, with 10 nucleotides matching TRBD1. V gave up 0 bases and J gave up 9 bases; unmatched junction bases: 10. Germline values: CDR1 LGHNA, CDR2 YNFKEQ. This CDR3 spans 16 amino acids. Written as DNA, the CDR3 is TGTGCCAGCAGCCAAGATCGGGCGGGACAGGGGCGTAGCTACACCTTC. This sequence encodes CASSQDRAGQGRSYTF.

DNA for the CDR3: TGTGCCTGGAGTGTTCTTAGCAATCAGCCCCAGCATTTT. Protein sequence: CAWSVLSNQPQHF. The genes are TRBV30 and TRBJ1-5; no clear D gene. CDR1 is GTSNPN, CDR2 SVGIG, per germline (reference sequence). The length of the CDR3 is 13 residues. Trimming pared 0 bases from V and 0 bases from J, leaving 3 bases between. Full variable domain (remainder filled in from reference TRBV30 and TRBJ1-5): SQTIHQWPATLVQPVGSPLSLECTVEGTSNPNLYWYRQAAGRGLQLLFYSVGIGQISSEVPQNLSASRPQDRQFILSSKKLLLSDSGFYLCAWSVLSNQPQHFGDGTRLSIL.

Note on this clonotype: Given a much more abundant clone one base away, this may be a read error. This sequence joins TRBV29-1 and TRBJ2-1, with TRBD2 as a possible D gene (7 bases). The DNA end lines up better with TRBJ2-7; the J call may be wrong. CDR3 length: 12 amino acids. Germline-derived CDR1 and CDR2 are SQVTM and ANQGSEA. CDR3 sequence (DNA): TGCAGCGGGGGGGGCTCCTACAATGAGCAGTACTTC. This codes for CSGGGSYNEQYF.

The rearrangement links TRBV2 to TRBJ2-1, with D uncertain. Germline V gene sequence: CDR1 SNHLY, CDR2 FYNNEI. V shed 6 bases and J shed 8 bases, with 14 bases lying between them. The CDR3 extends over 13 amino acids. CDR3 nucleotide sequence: TGTGCCAGCAGGGGGTACCGTTCTTATGAGCAGTTCTTC. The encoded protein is CASRGYRSYEQFF.

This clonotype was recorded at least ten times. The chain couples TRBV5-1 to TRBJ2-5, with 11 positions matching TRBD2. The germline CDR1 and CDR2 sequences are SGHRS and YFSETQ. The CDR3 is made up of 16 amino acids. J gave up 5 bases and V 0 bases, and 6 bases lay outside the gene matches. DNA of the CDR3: TGCGCCAGCAGCTTGGACGTACTAGCGGGGGCTGAGACCCAGTACTTC. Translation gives CASSLDVLAGAETQYF.

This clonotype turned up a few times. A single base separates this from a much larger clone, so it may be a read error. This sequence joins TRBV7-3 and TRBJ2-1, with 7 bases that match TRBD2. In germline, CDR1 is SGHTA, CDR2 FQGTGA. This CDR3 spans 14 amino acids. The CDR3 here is CAGSLTKIAGEQFF. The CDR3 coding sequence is TGTGCCGGCAGCTTAACGAAGATAGCGGGTGAGCAGTTCTTC.

Written as DNA, the CDR3 is TGTGCCAGCAGCTCTTTGGTGGAGCAGTACTTC. Translating it yields CASSSLVEQYF. The rearrangement joins TRBV28 to TRBJ2-5; D remains unclear. The CDR3 runs 11 residues. Deletions cut 6 bases from V and 11 bases from J, with 13 bases between. Germline CDR1 MDHEN, CDR2 SYDVKM.

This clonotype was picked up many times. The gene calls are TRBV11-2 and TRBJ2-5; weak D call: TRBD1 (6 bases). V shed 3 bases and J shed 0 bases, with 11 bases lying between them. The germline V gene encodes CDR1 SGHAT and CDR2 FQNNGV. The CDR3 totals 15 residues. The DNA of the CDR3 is TGTGCCAGCAGCTTTACTCGACAGGACCAAGAGACCCAGTACTTC. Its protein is CASSFTRQDQETQYF.

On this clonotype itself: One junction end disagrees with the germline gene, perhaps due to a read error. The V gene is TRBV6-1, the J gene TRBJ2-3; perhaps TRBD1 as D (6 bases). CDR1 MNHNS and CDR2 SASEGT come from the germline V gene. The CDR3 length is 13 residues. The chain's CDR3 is CASRDRDTGTQYF. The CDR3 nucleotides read TGTGCCAGCAGGGACAGAGACACAGGTACGCAGTATTTT.

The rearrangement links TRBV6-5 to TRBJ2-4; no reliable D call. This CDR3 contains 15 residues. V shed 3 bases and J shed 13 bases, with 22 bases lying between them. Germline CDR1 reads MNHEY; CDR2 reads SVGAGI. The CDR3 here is CASSYKADSNQPQYF. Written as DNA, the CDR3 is TGTGCCAGCAGTTATAAGGCAGATAGCAATCAGCCCCAGTACTTC.

The CDR3: CASSSLYVEQYF. In nucleotides, the CDR3 is TGTGCCAGCAGTTCTCTATATGTCGAGCAGTACTTC. V and J are TRBV12-3 or TRBV12-4 and TRBJ2-5; D unclear. The DNA end lines up better with TRBJ2-7; the J call may be wrong. The CDR3 is made up of 12 amino acids.

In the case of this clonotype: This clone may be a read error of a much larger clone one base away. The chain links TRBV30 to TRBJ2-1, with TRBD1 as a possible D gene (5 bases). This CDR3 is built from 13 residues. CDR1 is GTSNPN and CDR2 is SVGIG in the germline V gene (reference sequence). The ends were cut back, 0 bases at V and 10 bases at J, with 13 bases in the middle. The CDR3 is CAWSVQASYEQFF. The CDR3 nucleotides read TGTGCCTGGAGTGTACAGGCCTCCTACGAGCAGTTCTTC.